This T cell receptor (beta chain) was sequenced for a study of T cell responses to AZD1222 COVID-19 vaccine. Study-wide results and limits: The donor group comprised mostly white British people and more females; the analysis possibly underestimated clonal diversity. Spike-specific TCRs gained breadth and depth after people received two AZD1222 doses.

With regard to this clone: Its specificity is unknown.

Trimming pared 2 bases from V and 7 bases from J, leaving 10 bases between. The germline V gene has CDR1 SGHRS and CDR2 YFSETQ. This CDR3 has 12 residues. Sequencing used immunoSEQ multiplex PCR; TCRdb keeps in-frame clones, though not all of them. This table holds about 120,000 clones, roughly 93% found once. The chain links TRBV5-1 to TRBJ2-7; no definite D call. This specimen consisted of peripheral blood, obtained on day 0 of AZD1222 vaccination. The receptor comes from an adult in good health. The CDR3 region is CASSFGVGEQYF. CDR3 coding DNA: TGCGCCAGCAGCTTTGGGGTAGGAGAGCAGTACTTC.